This T cell receptor (beta chain) emerged from a study of STAT3 mutations in large granular lymphocyte leukemia (dated by TCRdb to the late 2010s). In terms of the full investigation: Roughly half of the T-LGLL patients who were sequenced longitudinally carried canonical activating STAT3 mutations. Over half of the T-LGLL patients were given one or more immunosuppressive therapy regimens, and 40% to 50% of those treated had a hematologic response. A couple of patients with natural killer LGL leukemia were also sequenced longitudinally as controls within the study. Each patient was sequenced at an average of approximately 4 time points, ranging from 2 to 8 samplings. Patients with T-cell large granular lymphocyte leukemia underwent serial deep sequencing of TCRbeta CDR3 and STAT3 to reconstruct clonal hierarchy and dynamics. Some 18 representative T-LGLL cases were selected from an initial cohort of some 210 LGL patients for longitudinal TCRbeta and STAT3 sequencing.

Study-wide findings and limitations: Every T-LGLL patient showed at least one immunodominant TCRbeta clonotype, and about half showed multiple immunodominant subclonotypes. Because codominant clonotypes persisted in some patients, a small but highly pathogenic clone may have been missed. TCR clonotype switching after therapy was observed in 6 of 18 patients, and all newly emerging clones were found to be STAT3 wild type. In several patients, dominant TCR clone burden exceeded STAT3 mutant burden, suggesting STAT3 mutation arose secondarily within a pre-expanded clone. Because no samples were available when a clone first appeared, clonal expansion had to be inferred from samplings taken at other points. Variable intervals between samplings and differing treatment regimens complicated linking therapy response to changes in TCR clonal burden.

The same DNA, extracted from blood mononuclear cells, served for both TCR sequencing and STAT3 sequencing. On this clone: Its antigen is still unknown. Per-base quality was not reported, and no clone a single base away is much larger than it.

An Illumina MiSeq was used to sequence the TCRbeta libraries, yielding an average of roughly 41,000 productive templates per sample. Using multiplex PCR amplification, the immunoSEQ assay generated the TCRbeta CDR3 libraries. The study's processing was this. Repertoire diversity was calculated as previously defined, and values close to 0 indicated extremely monoclonal samples. TCRdb's version of the immuneACCESS table is confined to in-frame rearrangements and falls short of the full clone set. An unresolved V gene accounts for under half of the shortfall where checked; the remainder is of unknown origin. V and J calls plus clone size are reproduced from that table; the DNA served to infer D and trimming. Recorded for this sample are 7,000 to 9,500 clones; about four fifths of them occurred a single time. The ten largest clones represent roughly 25% of the sample. The germline V gene (reference sequence) supplies CDR1 GTSNPN and CDR2 SVGIG. Trimming takes 3 bases off V and 4 bases off J; junction bases not matched to a gene: 7. The CDR3, from cysteine to phenylalanine, totals 14 residues. The only DNA kept is the CDR3, 42 bases in frame from the first base.

Sequencing was done on a sample of peripheral blood mononuclear cells. The receptor was isolated from a middle-aged woman with T-cell large granular lymphocyte leukemia. Some clones in this sample may be carry-over from other donors' samples. The age is the age at diagnosis. This receptor chain uses TRBV30 and TRBJ2-5, with 8 bases in between that match TRBD1. The DNA sequence reads TGTGCCTGGAGGCGGACAGGGATACTAGAGACCCAGTACTTC. Its protein is CAWRRTGILETQYF.